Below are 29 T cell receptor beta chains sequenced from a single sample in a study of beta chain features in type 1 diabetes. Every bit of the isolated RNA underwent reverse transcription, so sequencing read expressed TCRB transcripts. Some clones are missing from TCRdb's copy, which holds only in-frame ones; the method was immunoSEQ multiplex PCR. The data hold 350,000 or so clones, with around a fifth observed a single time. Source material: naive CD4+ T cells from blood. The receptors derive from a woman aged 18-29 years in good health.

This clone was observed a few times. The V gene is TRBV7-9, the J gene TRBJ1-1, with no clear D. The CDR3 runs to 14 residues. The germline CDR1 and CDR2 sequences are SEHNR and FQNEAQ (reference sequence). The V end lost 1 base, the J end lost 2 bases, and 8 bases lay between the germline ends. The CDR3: CASSLVNSNTEAFF. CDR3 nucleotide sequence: TGTGCCAGCAGCTTAGTGAACTCAAACACTGAAGCTTTCTTT.

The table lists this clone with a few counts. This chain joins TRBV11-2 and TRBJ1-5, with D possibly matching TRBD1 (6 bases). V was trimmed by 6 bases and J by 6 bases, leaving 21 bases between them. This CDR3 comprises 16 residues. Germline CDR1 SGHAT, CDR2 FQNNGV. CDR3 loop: CASSLGAGASFQPQHF. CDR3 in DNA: TGTGCCAGCAGTCTTGGGGCAGGGGCGAGCTTTCAGCCCCAGCATTTT.

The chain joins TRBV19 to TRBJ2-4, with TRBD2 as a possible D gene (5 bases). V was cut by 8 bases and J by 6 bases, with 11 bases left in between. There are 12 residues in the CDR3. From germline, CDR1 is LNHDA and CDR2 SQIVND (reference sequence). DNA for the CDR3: TGTGCCAGTCGGGGTATGGGAAACATTCAGTACTTC. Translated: CASRGMGNIQYF.

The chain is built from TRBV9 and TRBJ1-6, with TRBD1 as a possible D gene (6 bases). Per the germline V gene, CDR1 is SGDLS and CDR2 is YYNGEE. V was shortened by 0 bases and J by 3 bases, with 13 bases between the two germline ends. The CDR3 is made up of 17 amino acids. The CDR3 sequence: CASSVGTGRFYNSPLHF. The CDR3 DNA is TGTGCCAGCAGCGTAGGAACAGGGCGCTTCTATAATTCACCCCTCCACTTT.

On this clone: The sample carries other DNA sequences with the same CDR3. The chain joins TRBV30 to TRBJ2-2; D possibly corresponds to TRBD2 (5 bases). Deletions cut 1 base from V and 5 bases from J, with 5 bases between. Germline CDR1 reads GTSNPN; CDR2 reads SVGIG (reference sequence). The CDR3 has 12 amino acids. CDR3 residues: CAWSAGTGELFF. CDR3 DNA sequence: TGTGCCTGGAGTGCGGGGACCGGGGAGCTGTTTTTT.

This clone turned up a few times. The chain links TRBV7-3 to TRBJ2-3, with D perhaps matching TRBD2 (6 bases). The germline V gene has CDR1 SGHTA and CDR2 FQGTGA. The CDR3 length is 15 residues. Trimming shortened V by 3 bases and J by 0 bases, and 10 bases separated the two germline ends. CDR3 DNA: TGTGCCAGCAGCTTTTCAGCGGGTAGCACAGATACGCAGTATTTT. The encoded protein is CASSFSAGSTDTQYF.

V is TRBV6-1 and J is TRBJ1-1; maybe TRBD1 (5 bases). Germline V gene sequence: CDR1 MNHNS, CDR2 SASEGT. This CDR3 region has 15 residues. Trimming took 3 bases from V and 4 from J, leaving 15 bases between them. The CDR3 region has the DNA TGTGCCAGCAGTGAGCCCAAGGGGCAGGGCACTGAAGCTTTCTTT. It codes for CASSEPKGQGTEAFF.

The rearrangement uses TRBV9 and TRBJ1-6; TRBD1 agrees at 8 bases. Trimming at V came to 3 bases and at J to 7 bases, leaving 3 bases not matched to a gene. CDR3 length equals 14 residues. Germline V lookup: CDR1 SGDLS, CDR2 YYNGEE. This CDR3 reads CASSATGANSPLHF. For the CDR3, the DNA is TGTGCCAGCAGCGCGACAGGGGCCAATTCACCCCTCCACTTT.

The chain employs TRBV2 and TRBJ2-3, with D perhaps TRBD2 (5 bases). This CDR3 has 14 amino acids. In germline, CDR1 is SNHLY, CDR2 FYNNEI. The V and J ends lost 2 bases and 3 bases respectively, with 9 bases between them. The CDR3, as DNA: TGTGCCAGCAGTGAATGGCTAGCTACAGATACGCAGTATTTT. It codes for CASSEWLATDTQYF.

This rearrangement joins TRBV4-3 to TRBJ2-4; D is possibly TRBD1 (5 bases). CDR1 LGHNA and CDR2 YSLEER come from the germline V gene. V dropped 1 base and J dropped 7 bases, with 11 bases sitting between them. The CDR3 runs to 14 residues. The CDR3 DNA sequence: TGCGCCAGCAGCCAAGGGGGCAGTGGGAACATTCAGTACTTC. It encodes CASSQGGSGNIQYF.

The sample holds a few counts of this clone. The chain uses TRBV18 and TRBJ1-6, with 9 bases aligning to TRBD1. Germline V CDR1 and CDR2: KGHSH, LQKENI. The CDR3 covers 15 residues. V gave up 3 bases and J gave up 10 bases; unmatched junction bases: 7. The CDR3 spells CASSPAQGAGSPLHF. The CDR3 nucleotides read TGTGCCAGCTCACCGGCACAGGGGGCAGGATCACCCCTCCACTTT.

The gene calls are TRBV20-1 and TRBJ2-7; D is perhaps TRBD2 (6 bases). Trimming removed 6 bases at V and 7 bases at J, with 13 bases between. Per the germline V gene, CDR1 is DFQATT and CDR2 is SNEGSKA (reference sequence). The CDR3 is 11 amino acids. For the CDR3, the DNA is TGCAGTGCAGCGGGCAGCTTAGAGCAGTACTTC. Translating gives CSAAGSLEQYF.

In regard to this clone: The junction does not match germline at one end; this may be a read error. The CDR3 DNA is TGTGCTAGCAGCTTAGGAACAATACGAGGGGAGACCCAGTACTTC. Its translation: CASSLGTIRGETQYF. V gene TRBV7-7 combines with J gene TRBJ2-5, with TRBD2 as a possible D gene (5 bases). CDR3 size: 15 residues. Looked up from germline, CDR1 is SSHAT and CDR2 is FNYEAQ (reference sequence).

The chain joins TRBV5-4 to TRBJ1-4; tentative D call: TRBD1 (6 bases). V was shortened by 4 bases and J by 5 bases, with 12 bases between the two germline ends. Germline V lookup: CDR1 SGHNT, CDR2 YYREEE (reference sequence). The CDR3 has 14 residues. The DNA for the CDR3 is TGTGCCAGCAGCCGTGACAGGAAAAATGAAAAACTGTTTTTT. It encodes CASSRDRKNEKLFF.

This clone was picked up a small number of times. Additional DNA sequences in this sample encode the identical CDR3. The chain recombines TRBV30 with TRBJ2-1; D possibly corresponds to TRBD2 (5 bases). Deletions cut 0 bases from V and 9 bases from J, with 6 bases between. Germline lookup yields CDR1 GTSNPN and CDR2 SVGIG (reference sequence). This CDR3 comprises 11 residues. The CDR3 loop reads CAWSVRGEQFF. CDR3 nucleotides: TGTGCCTGGAGTGTACGGGGTGAGCAGTTCTTC.

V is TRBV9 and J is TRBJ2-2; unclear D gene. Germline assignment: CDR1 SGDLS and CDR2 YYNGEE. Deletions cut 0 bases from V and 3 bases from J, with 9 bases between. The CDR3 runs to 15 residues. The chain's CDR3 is CASSVGALDTGELFF. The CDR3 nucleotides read TGTGCCAGCAGCGTAGGGGCCTTGGACACCGGGGAGCTGTTTTTT. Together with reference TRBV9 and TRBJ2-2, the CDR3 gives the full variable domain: DSGVTQTPKHLITATGQRVTLRCSPRSGDLSVYWYQQSLDQGLQFLIQYYNGEERAKGNILERFSAQQFPDLHSELNLSSLELGDSALYFCASSVGALDTGELFFGEGSRLTVL.

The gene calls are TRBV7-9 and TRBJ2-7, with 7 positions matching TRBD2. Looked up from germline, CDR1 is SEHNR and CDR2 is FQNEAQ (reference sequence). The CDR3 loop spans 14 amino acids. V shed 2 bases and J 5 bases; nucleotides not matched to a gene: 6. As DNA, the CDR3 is TGTGCCAGCAGCTTATTTAGCGGGCGCAACGAGCAGTACTTC. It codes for CASSLFSGRNEQYF.

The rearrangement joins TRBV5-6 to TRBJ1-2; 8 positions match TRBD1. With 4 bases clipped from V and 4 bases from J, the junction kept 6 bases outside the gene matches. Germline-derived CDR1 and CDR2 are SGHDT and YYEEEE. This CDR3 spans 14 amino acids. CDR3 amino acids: CASSIRTGTYGYTF. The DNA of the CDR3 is TGTGCCAGCAGCATTAGGACAGGGACCTATGGCTACACCTTC.

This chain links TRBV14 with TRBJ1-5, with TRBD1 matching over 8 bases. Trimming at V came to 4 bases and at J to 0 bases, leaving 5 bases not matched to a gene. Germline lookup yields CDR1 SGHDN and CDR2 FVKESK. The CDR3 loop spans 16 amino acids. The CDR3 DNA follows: TGTGCCAGCAGCCTCCGACAGGGGTATAGCAATCAGCCCCAGCATTTT. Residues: CASSLRQGYSNQPQHF.

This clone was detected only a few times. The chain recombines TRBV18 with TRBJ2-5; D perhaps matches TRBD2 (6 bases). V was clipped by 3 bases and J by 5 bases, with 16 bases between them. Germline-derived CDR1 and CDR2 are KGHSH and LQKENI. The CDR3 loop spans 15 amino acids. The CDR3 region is CASSPMEGRWETQYF. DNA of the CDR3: TGTGCCAGCTCACCGATGGAGGGGCGGTGGGAGACCCAGTACTTC.

The CDR3 here is CAWSALAGGTDTQYF. The CDR3 nucleotides are TGTGCCTGGAGTGCGCTAGCGGGGGGCACAGATACGCAGTATTTT. The V and J genes are TRBV30 and TRBJ2-3; 10 nucleotides agree with TRBD2. After removal of 1 base from V and 1 base from J, the junction contained 2 bases not matched to a gene. CDR1 is GTSNPN and CDR2 is SVGIG in the germline V gene (reference sequence). This CDR3 has 15 residues.

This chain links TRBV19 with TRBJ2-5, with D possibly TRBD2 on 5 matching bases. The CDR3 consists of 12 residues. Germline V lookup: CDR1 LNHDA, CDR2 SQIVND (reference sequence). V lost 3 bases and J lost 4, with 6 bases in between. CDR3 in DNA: TGTGCCAGTAGTATCGGAGGAGAGACCCAGTACTTC. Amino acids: CASSIGGETQYF.

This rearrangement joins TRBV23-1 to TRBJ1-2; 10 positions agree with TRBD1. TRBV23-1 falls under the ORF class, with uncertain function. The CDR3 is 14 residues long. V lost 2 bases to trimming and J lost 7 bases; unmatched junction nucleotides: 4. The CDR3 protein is CASSQGTGDCGYTF. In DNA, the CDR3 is TGCGCCAGCAGTCAAGGGACAGGGGATTGTGGCTACACCTTC.

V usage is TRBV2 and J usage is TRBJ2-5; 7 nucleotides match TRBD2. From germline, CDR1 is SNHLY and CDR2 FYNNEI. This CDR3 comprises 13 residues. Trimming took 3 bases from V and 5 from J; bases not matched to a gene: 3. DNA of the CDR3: TGTGCCAGCAGTGAGAGGGAGGGGGAGACCCAGTACTTC. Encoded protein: CASSEREGETQYF.

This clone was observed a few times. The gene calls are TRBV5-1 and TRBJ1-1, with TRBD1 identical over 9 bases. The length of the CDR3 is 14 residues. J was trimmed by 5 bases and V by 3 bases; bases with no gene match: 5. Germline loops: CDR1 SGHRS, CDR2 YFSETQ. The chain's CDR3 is CASSSDRGGTEAFF. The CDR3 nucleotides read TGCGCCAGCAGCTCCGACAGGGGGGGAACTGAAGCTTTCTTT.

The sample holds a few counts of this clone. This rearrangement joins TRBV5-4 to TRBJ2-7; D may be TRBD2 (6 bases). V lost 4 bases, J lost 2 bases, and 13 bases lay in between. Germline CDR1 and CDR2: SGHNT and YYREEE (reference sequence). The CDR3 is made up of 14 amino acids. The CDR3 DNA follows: TGTGCCAGCAGCCCATGGACGGGGGCCTACGAGCAGTACTTC. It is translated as CASSPWTGAYEQYF. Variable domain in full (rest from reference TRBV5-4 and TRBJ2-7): ETGVTQSPTHLIKTRGQQVTLRCSSQSGHNTVSWYQQALGQGPQFIFQYYREEENGRGNFPPRFSGLQFPNYSSELNVNALELDDSALYLCASSPWTGAYEQYFGPGTRLTVT.

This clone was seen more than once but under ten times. The CDR3 coding sequence is TGTGCCAGCTCATCTCGCACAGATACGCAGTATTTT. As protein: CASSSRTDTQYF. This chain joins TRBV18 and TRBJ2-3; D not certain. CDR1 KGHSH and CDR2 LQKENI come from the germline V gene. Between the trimmed V and J ends, which lost 5 bases and 1 base, there was a span of 4 bases. This CDR3 region has 12 residues.

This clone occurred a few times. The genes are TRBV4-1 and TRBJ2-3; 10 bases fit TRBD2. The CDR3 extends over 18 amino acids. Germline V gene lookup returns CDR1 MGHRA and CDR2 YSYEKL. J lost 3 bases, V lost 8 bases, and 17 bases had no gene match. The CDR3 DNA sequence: TGCGCCAGCTCCCCAGGGATAGCGGGGGGATTGGGAACAGATACGCAGTATTTT. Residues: CASSPGIAGGLGTDTQYF.

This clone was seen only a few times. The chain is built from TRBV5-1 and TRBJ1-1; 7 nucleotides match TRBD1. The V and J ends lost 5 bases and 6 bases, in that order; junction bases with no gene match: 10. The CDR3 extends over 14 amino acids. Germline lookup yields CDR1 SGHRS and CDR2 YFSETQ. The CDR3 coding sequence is TGCGCCAGCAGAGACCGGGACAGCCACTCTGAAGCTTTCTTT. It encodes CASRDRDSHSEAFF.